The clone carrying this T cell receptor beta chain appeared once. Its target is not known. The entry originates in a study of CD4 T cells in relation to SARS-CoV-2 and coronaviruses. CD4+ T cells from unexposed donors were obtained before the COVID-19 pandemic (2011-2018). CD4+ T cells were isolated from the cells after 10 days of culture. V was trimmed by 10 bases and J by 5 bases, leaving 12 bases between them. Germline V gene sequence: CDR1 ENHRY, CDR2 SYGVKD. The CDR3 consists of 11 residues. The repertoire was sequenced with immunoSEQ multiplex PCR; TCRdb's copy has only in-frame clones and lacks some. Among about 16,000 clones, roughly 85% were seen once, and the ten largest hold roughly 39%.

Sequenced: CD4+ T cells from PBMCs, cultured in vitro. This chain joins TRBV10-3 and TRBJ2-7; D ambiguous. This sequence originates from a human donor in good health. In DNA, the CDR3 is TGTGCCACCGGGCGAGGAGACGAGCAGTACTTC. It yields the protein CATGRGDEQYF.